What follows are 14 T cell receptor beta chains derived from one specimen sequenced in a study of blood T cell repertoires in COVID-19. Assay used: immunoSEQ multiplex PCR; TCRdb lists only in-frame clones, some missing. The top ten hold 6.2% of the sample, which has 93,000 or so clones, roughly 90% seen once. Sequencing was done on a sample of peripheral blood. Every receptor here comes from a human donor in a cohort sampled during active COVID-19.

The table lists this clone with a count of one. The rearrangement joins TRBV7-2 to TRBJ2-3; 7 positions agree with TRBD2. With 2 bases clipped from V and 3 bases from J, the junction kept 2 bases outside the gene matches. CDR1 SGHTA and CDR2 FQGNSA come from the germline V gene. The CDR3 is 14 amino acids. The CDR3 is CASSLTGGTDTQYF. The CDR3 nucleotides are TGTGCCAGCAGCTTAACGGGGGGAACAGATACGCAGTATTTT.

This clone has only a few counts. The chain recombines TRBV28 with TRBJ2-1; tentatively, D is TRBD1 (5 bases). V lost 2 bases, J lost 7 bases, and 18 bases lay in between. The CDR3 has 16 amino acids. Germline lookup yields CDR1 MDHEN and CDR2 SYDVKM. DNA of the CDR3: TGTGCCAGCAGTTTAGTAGTTTGGGCAGGGCGGAATGAGCAGTTCTTC. Translation: CASSLVVWAGRNEQFF.

The chain uses TRBV7-9 and TRBJ1-1; D perhaps matches TRBD1 (6 bases). CDR1 is SEHNR and CDR2 is FQNEAQ in the germline V gene (reference sequence). Trimming left V 3 bases short and J 9 bases short, with 17 bases between. The CDR3 length is 14 residues. The CDR3 loop reads CASSFRGKGVKAFF. CDR3 sequence (DNA): TGTGCCAGCAGCTTTAGAGGAAAGGGGGTGAAAGCTTTCTTT.

The rearrangement uses TRBV5-1 and TRBJ2-3; TRBD2 matches 10 bases. The germline V gene has CDR1 SGHRS and CDR2 YFSETQ. The CDR3 covers 17 residues. Germline trimming cut 3 bases from V and 5 bases from J; bases unmatched to any gene: 12. Here the CDR3 reads CASSSGDLAGVEDTQYF. The DNA of the CDR3 is TGCGCCAGCAGCTCCGGCGACCTAGCGGGGGTGGAAGATACGCAGTATTTT.

V gene TRBV20-1 combines with J gene TRBJ2-5, with D maybe TRBD2 (6 bases). The germline V gene has CDR1 DFQATT and CDR2 SNEGSKA (reference sequence). The CDR3 contains 13 residues. V lost 3 bases to trimming and J lost 2 bases, with 10 bases between them. CDR3 in DNA: TGCAGTGCTAGTTATCGGGGGCAAGAGACCCAGTACTTC. Its translation is CSASYRGQETQYF.

This chain connects TRBV7-6 to TRBJ2-1, with TRBD2 identical over 11 bases. The V and J ends lost 1 base and 6 bases, in that order; junction bases with no gene match: 8. This CDR3 contains 17 residues. From germline, CDR1 is SGHVS and CDR2 FNYEAQ. The CDR3, as DNA: TGTGCCAGCAGCTTAGTACCCGGACTAGCGGGCAGCAATGAGCAGTTCTTC. As protein: CASSLVPGLAGSNEQFF. Full variable domain (rest looked up from reference TRBV7-6 and TRBJ2-1): GAGVSQSPRYKVTKRGQDVALRCDPISGHVSLYWYRQALGQGPEFLTYFNYEAQQDKSGLPNDRFSAERPEGSISTLTIQRTEQRDSAMYRCASSLVPGLAGSNEQFFGPGTRLTVL.

The chain joins TRBV19 to TRBJ2-6, with D possibly matching TRBD2 (5 bases). V was shortened by 10 bases and J by 1 base, with 29 bases between the two germline ends. The CDR3 is 20 amino acids. From germline, CDR1 is LNHDA and CDR2 SQIVND (reference sequence). Written as DNA, the CDR3 is TGTGCCACCCAGAGGTCTACACCGGAGGTTTGGTCGTCTGGGGCCAACGTCCTGACTTTC. Protein product: CATQRSTPEVWSSGANVLTF.

Here the CDR3 DNA reads TGTGCCACCAGTGAGAGCCGGACAGGGTGGACAGATACGCAGTATTTT. It codes for CATSESRTGWTDTQYF. J is TRBJ2-3 and V is TRBV24-1, with TRBD1 matching 8 bases. V dropped 4 bases and J dropped 3; count of bases not matched to a gene: 8. Germline V gene lookup returns CDR1 KGHDR and CDR2 SFDVKD. This CDR3 contains 16 residues.

J is TRBJ1-1 and V is TRBV2, with TRBD1 as a possible D gene (5 bases). The germline V gene has CDR1 SNHLY and CDR2 FYNNEI. Trimming pared 2 bases from V and 2 bases from J, leaving 9 bases between. This CDR3 has 14 amino acids. The CDR3 coding sequence is TGTGCCAGCAGTGAACAAGGGGTTAACACTGAAGCTTTCTTT. Its translation: CASSEQGVNTEAFF.

The chain has TRBV10-3 and TRBJ2-7, with 11 positions matching TRBD1. Germline loops: CDR1 ENHRY, CDR2 SYGVKD. The CDR3 contains 14 residues. V dropped 3 bases and J dropped 10; count of bases not matched to a gene: 8. The CDR3 DNA is TGTGCCATCAGTGAAAGGACAGGGGGCGAATACCAGTACTTC. Translating it yields CAISERTGGEYQYF.

The CDR3 sequence: CASSQGSGGSSYEQYF. CDR3 nucleotides: TGCGCCAGCAGCCAGGGCAGCGGGGGCTCTTCCTACGAGCAGTACTTC. V and J are TRBV5-1 and TRBJ2-7; 8 nucleotides agree with TRBD2. CDR1 and CDR2 (germline): SGHRS, YFSETQ. The J segment lost 1 base and the V segment lost 4 bases, leaving 10 bases of the junction unmatched. The CDR3 is made up of 16 amino acids.

The chain carries TRBV27 and TRBJ2-3; D is unresolved. The germline V gene encodes CDR1 MNHEY and CDR2 SMNVEV (reference sequence). The CDR3 covers 14 residues. V shed 2 bases and J shed 1 base, with 7 bases lying between them. The CDR3 is CASSLTQRTDTQYF. The CDR3 DNA follows: TGTGCCAGCAGTTTAACACAACGCACAGATACGCAGTATTTT.

V and J are TRBV9 and TRBJ2-5; TRBD2 aligns across 7 bases. CDR1 and CDR2 (germline): SGDLS, YYNGEE. V lost 3 bases to trimming and J lost 2 bases; unmatched junction nucleotides: 10. The CDR3 contains 16 residues. DNA for the CDR3: TGTGCCAGCAGCGAACTGGGACTAACTAATCAAGAGACCCAGTACTTC. Residues: CASSELGLTNQETQYF.

This sequence joins TRBV29-1 and TRBJ1-2, with no clear D. Germline values: CDR1 SQVTM, CDR2 ANQGSEA. This CDR3 has 11 residues. This CDR3 reads CREKPGRKNTF. The CDR3 DNA reads as TGCAGGGAAAAACCGGGGAGGAAAAACACCTTC.